This TCR beta chain came from a study of blood T cell repertoires in COVID-19. Study at large: The United States, Italy and Spain supplied acute and convalescent COVID-19 samples.

The study recruited people aged about 18 to 90 years across around 24 US areas. Cohort placement rested on clinical history that participants reported themselves. Original processing notes: Amplification of reference gene primers was used by the study to estimate nucleated cell counts. The assay was immunoSEQ multiplex PCR, and TCRdb's table has in-frame clones only and misses some. V, J and clone size were drawn from that table, and D and trimming were deduced from the DNA. The repertoire includes 200,000 to 250,000 clones, about 91% of them detected once, and 10% to 13% sits in the top ten. Looked up from germline, CDR1 is DFQATT and CDR2 is SNEGSKA (reference sequence). CDR3 length equals 11 residues. V lost 6 bases and J lost 11; bases outside the gene matches: 7.

This sequence was found in a young man with acute COVID-19. The V and J genes are TRBV20-1 and TRBJ2-1; 7 bases are shared with TRBD2. Specimen: PBMCs or T cells enriched from blood (not recorded which). The chain's CDR3 is CSAGGREKQFF. CDR3 DNA sequence: TGCAGTGCGGGTGGGCGGGAGAAGCAGTTCTTC.